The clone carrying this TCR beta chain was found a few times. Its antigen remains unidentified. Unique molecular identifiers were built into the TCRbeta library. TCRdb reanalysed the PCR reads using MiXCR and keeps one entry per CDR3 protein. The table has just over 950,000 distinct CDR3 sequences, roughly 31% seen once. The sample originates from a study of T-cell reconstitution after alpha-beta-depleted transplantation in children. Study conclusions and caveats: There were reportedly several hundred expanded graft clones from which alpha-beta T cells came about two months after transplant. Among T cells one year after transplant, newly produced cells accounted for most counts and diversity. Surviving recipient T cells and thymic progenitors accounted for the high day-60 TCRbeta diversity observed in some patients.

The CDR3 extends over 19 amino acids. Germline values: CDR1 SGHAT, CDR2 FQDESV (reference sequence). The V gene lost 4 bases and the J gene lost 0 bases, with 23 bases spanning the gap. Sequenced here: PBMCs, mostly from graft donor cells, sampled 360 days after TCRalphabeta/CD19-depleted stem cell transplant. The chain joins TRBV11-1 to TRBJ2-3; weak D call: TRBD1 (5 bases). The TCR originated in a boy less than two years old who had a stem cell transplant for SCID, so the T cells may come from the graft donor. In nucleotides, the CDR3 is TGTGCCAGCAGCTGGTCGTCTGGTTGGGGCCCTTTGAGCACAGATACGCAGTATTTT. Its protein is CASSWSSGWGPLSTDTQYF.